A single sample is the source of the 26 T cell receptor beta chains below, sequenced in a study of T cell responses to AZD1222 COVID-19 vaccine (dated by TCRdb to 2020 to 2022). The library was prepared using the immunoSEQ multiplex PCR assay. TCRdb holds this immuneACCESS table with in-frame rearrangements only. Some clones are missing; in checked studies, unresolved V genes explain under half, and the rest has no known cause. This sample gives some 150,000 clones in total; 70% to 90% of them show up just once. The ten largest clones add up to more than 2% of the sample. The sample's time point label is to be understood as: baseline before first vaccination. Source: peripheral blood, taken on day 0 of AZD1222 vaccination. The source of these receptors is an adult in good health.

This chain connects TRBV12-5 to TRBJ1-1; D possibly corresponds to TRBD1 (5 bases). From germline, CDR1 is LGHNT and CDR2 FRNRAP. CDR3 length: 13 amino acids. V shed 3 bases and J shed 11 bases, with 16 bases lying between them. As DNA, the CDR3 is TGTGCTAGTGGTTTAAGCGGTTTCAGGGAGGCTTTCTTT. Its translation: CASGLSGFREAFF.

Written as DNA, the CDR3 is TGTGCCAGCTCACCCTTGGGGTCAGCCGGGGAGCTGTTTTTT. Translating gives CASSPLGSAGELFF. The genes are TRBV18 and TRBJ2-2, with unresolved D. The germline V and J ends were trimmed by 3 bases and 6 bases, with 11 bases remaining between them. Germline-derived CDR1 and CDR2 are KGHSH and LQKENI. CDR3 length: 14 residues.

The rearrangement links TRBV27 to TRBJ2-1, with D tentatively TRBD2 (6 bases). The CDR3 runs 14 residues. Trimming removed 8 bases at V and 7 bases at J, with 18 bases between. Germline CDR1 is MNHEY and CDR2 is SMNVEV (reference sequence). CDR3 sequence: CASSGTSSRNEQFF. The CDR3 DNA reads as TGTGCCAGCTCCGGGACTTCCTCCCGGAATGAGCAGTTCTTC.

This chain joins TRBV5-1 and TRBJ1-1; TRBD1 matches at 8 bases. Per the germline V gene, CDR1 is SGHRS and CDR2 is YFSETQ. This CDR3 region has 15 residues. The ends lost 0 bases at V and 6 bases at J; junction bases unmatched: 7. The CDR3 DNA reads as TGCGCCAGCAGCTTGGCGGTACCAGGGGGCTCTGAAGCTTTCTTT. This sequence encodes CASSLAVPGGSEAFF. Complete variable domain (other parts from reference TRBV5-1 and TRBJ1-1): KAGVTQTPRYLIKTRGQQVTLSCSPISGHRSVSWYQQTPGQGLQFLFEYFSETQRNKGNFPGRFSGRQFSNSRSEMNVSTLELGDSALYLCASSLAVPGGSEAFFGQGTRLTVV.

The rearrangement joins TRBV21-1 to TRBJ2-1; the table's D gene call, TRBD2, was not cross checked with the DNA. TRBV21-1 constitutes a pseudogene. The CDR3 runs to 17 residues. CDR3 nucleotides: TGTGCCAGCAGCAAATGCGGACTAGCGGGAGGGCACAATGAGCAGTTCTTC. Amino acid sequence: CASSKCGLAGGHNEQFF.

This clone was seen only once. V is TRBV9 and J is TRBJ2-4; D might be TRBD1 (7 bases). In germline, CDR1 is SGDLS, CDR2 YYNGEE. Trimming shortened V by 0 bases and J by 8 bases, and 24 bases separated the two germline ends. The CDR3 contains 18 residues. DNA for the CDR3: TGTGCCAGCAGCGTAGCCCAGGGGGGTTGGGACCAAAGGGACATTCAGTACTTC. This codes for CASSVAQGGWDQRDIQYF.

Here the CDR3 reads CASSGTRGWLPDGNTEAFF. The CDR3 region has the DNA TGTGCCAGCAGCGGCACTCGGGGGTGGCTTCCCGACGGGAACACTGAAGCTTTCTTT. This chain links TRBV6-2 or TRBV6-3 with TRBJ1-1; D might be TRBD1 (5 bases). Germline CDR1 MNHEY, CDR2 SVGEGT. V gave up 6 bases and J gave up 1 base, with 27 bases separating them. The CDR3 sequence is 19 residues long.

This clone was counted only a few times. CDR3 loop: CASSKSKGPEAFF. As DNA, the CDR3 is TGTGCCAGCAGCAAAAGTAAGGGCCCTGAAGCTTTCTTT. V is TRBV21-1 and J is TRBJ1-1. TRBV21-1 has pseudogene status. The CDR3 runs to 13 residues.

This clone showed up just once. This chain joins TRBV12-3 or TRBV12-4 and TRBJ2-7, with unresolved D. This CDR3 comprises 12 residues. V was cut by 1 base and J by 3 bases, with 4 bases left in between. The CDR3 DNA reads TGTGCCAGCAGTTTAGGCGACTACGAGCAGTACTTC. It yields the protein CASSLGDYEQYF.

This clone was picked up one time. This chain uses TRBV4-2 with TRBJ2-1; 14 positions match TRBD2. This CDR3 contains 17 residues. Unmatched junction bases numbered 2, after V lost 3 bases and J lost 1 base. The germline V gene encodes CDR1 LGHNA and CDR2 YNFKEQ. This chain's CDR3 is CASSQRTSGRSYNEQFF. For the CDR3, the DNA is TGTGCCAGCAGCCAGCGGACTAGCGGGAGGTCCTACAATGAGCAGTTCTTC.

The chain links TRBV15 to TRBJ1-5; D unresolved. In germline, CDR1 is LNHNV, CDR2 YYDKDF (reference sequence). The CDR3 is 12 residues long. The V and J ends lost 4 bases and 5 bases respectively, with 6 bases between them. CDR3 sequence: CATSKVDQPQHF. DNA of the CDR3: TGTGCCACCAGCAAGGTCGATCAGCCCCAGCATTTT. Full variable domain (missing parts from reference TRBV15 and TRBJ1-5): DAMVIQNPRYQVTQFGKPVTLSCSQTLNHNVMYWYQQKSSQAPKLLFHYYDKDFNNEADTPDNFQSRRPNTSFCFLDIRSPGLGDTAMYLCATSKVDQPQHFGDGTRLSIL.

The V gene is TRBV4-3, the J gene TRBJ1-1; D unclear. The CDR3 length is 17 residues. V was pared by 1 base and J by 11 bases, with 26 bases between. CDR1 and CDR2 from the germline V gene are LGHNA and YSLEER. The DNA of the CDR3 is TGCGCCAGCAGCCAAGGGGGAGGCGGGTGGCTACCCGTTGAGGCTTTCTTT. The encoded protein is CASSQGGGGWLPVEAFF.

J is TRBJ2-2 and V is TRBV5-4; 14 bases match TRBD2. The germline V gene has CDR1 SGHNT and CDR2 YYREEE (reference sequence). The CDR3 consists of 16 residues. V lost 3 bases to trimming and J lost 4 bases; unmatched junction nucleotides: 2. CDR3 loop: CASSSGLAGGTGELFF. The CDR3 DNA reads as TGTGCCAGCAGCTCTGGACTAGCGGGAGGCACCGGGGAGCTGTTTTTT.

CDR3 protein: CASSPRRTNEKLFF. As DNA, the CDR3 is TGTGCCAGCAGCCCACGAAGGACTAATGAAAAACTGTTTTTT. J is TRBJ1-4 and V is TRBV11-3; D gene unclear. V shed 5 bases and J shed 2 bases, with 9 bases lying between them. The CDR3 runs to 14 residues. Germline V gene data show CDR1 as SGHNT and CDR2 as YENEEA.

The chain joins TRBV28 to TRBJ2-1; D not resolved. The germline V and J ends were trimmed by 4 bases and 8 bases, with 12 bases remaining between them. The germline gives CDR1 MDHEN, CDR2 SYDVKM. The CDR3 extends over 13 amino acids. CDR3 sequence (DNA): TGTGCCAGCAGTTCCCCTGGAGCAGATGAGCAGTTCTTC. As protein: CASSSPGADEQFF.

The rearrangement links TRBV6-5 to TRBJ1-2; the match to TRBD1 covers 7 bases. The germline CDR1 and CDR2 sequences are MNHEY and SVGAGI. Trimming cost V 4 bases and J 8 bases; bases outside gene matches: 4. The CDR3 totals 12 residues. The CDR3 DNA reads as TGTGCCAGCAGTTCACAGGGGAACGGCTACACCTTC. The encoded protein is CASSSQGNGYTF.

The chain uses TRBV6-1 and TRBJ1-2; D ambiguous. Trimming stripped 2 bases from V and 4 bases from J, with 11 bases between. Germline lookup yields CDR1 MNHNS and CDR2 SASEGT. CDR3 length equals 14 residues. This CDR3 reads CASSESGVAYGYTF. The CDR3 DNA reads as TGTGCCAGCAGTGAATCCGGGGTGGCCTATGGCTACACCTTC.

V gene TRBV10-3 combines with J gene TRBJ2-3; D call uncertain. V lost 7 bases, J lost 4 bases, and 12 bases lay in between. CDR3 length: 13 amino acids. From germline, CDR1 is ENHRY and CDR2 SYGVKD. The CDR3 DNA follows: TGTGCCATCACTCCCGGCTTCTCAGATACGCAGTATTTT. Protein product: CAITPGFSDTQYF.

This chain links TRBV5-6 with TRBJ2-1, with D perhaps matching TRBD2 (5 bases). CDR1 and CDR2 from the germline V gene are SGHDT and YYEEEE. Trimming pared 0 bases from V and 3 bases from J, leaving 7 bases between. The CDR3 is 14 residues long. The CDR3 coding sequence is TGTGCCAGCAGCTTGGCCAGCGGCTACAATGAGCAGTTCTTC. Translated, it gives CASSLASGYNEQFF.

The J gene is TRBJ1-6, the V gene TRBV21-1. TRBV21-1 corresponds to a pseudogene. This CDR3 spans 14 amino acids. CDR3 coding DNA: TGTGCCAGCAGCAAAGGGGTAGAAGGTTCACCCCTCCACTTT. Its protein product is CASSKGVEGSPLHF.

The V and J genes are TRBV14 and TRBJ2-3; a possible D gene is TRBD2 (6 bases). The V end lost 1 base, the J end lost 2 bases, and 16 bases lay between the germline ends. CDR3 length: 17 residues. Germline CDR1 reads SGHDN; CDR2 reads FVKESK. This CDR3 reads CASSQVGSLAITDTQYF. The CDR3 DNA reads TGTGCCAGCAGCCAAGTGGGCTCACTAGCAATCACAGATACGCAGTATTTT.

The rearrangement links TRBV6-1 to TRBJ2-3; D not certain. From germline, CDR1 is MNHNS and CDR2 SASEGT. V dropped 2 bases and J dropped 6 bases, with 12 bases sitting between them. The CDR3 spans 14 residues. The CDR3 loop reads CASSEHAVGDTQYF. In DNA form, the CDR3 reads TGTGCCAGCAGTGAACATGCTGTGGGGGATACGCAGTATTTT.

This rearrangement joins TRBV2 to TRBJ2-3; 10 nucleotides line up with TRBD2. The CDR3 consists of 16 residues. V shed 4 bases and J 4 bases; nucleotides not matched to a gene: 8. Germline CDR1 reads SNHLY; CDR2 reads FYNNEI. CDR3 DNA: TGTGCCAGCAGTGGAGGGGGACTAGCGTTGGCAGATACGCAGTATTTT. It codes for CASSGGGLALADTQYF.

This clone has only one observation. The J gene is TRBJ2-7, the V gene TRBV7-3; 7 bases line up with TRBD2. The germline V gene has CDR1 SGHTA and CDR2 FQGTGA. CDR3 length: 16 amino acids. J lost 5 bases, V lost 2 bases, and 12 bases had no gene match. The CDR3 coding sequence is TGTGCCAGCAGCTTACTGTTAAGATTGGGAGGGAACGAGCAGTACTTC. Its translation is CASSLLLRLGGNEQYF. Together with reference TRBV7-3 and TRBJ2-7, the CDR3 gives the full variable domain: GAGVSQTPSNKVTEKGKYVELRCDPISGHTALYWYRQSLGQGPEFLIYFQGTGAADDSGLPNDRFFAVRPEGSVSTLKIQRTERGDSAVYLCASSLLLRLGGNEQYFGPGTRLTVT.

The chain employs TRBV7-8 and TRBJ1-4, with D possibly matching TRBD1 (6 bases). V lost 2 bases, J lost 0 bases, and 13 bases lay in between. CDR3 length equals 17 residues. In germline, CDR1 is SGHVS, CDR2 FQNEAQ. CDR3 in amino acids: CASSLWGGQPTNEKLFF. As DNA, the CDR3 is TGTGCCAGCAGCTTATGGGGTGGACAGCCAACTAATGAAAAACTGTTTTTT.

The rearrangement joins TRBV7-2 to TRBJ1-5; the D gene is possibly TRBD1 (6 bases). This CDR3 has 15 amino acids. V was trimmed by 3 bases and J by 0 bases, leaving 9 bases between them. The V gene's germline CDR1 is SGHTA and CDR2 FQGNSA. The CDR3 coding sequence is TGTGCCAGCAGCTTTGGGACAAATAGCAATCAGCCCCAGCATTTT. It is translated as CASSFGTNSNQPQHF.